The rows below give T cell receptor beta chains drawn from one sample of a study of high-grade serous ovarian cancer treatment subgroups. Profiling relied on immunoSEQ multiplex PCR, and the TCRdb table lists in-frame clones only, not all of them. The table lists 18,000 or so clones, roughly four fifths of them singletons. Sequenced material: tumor tissue. These receptors were obtained from a human donor with high-grade serous ovarian cancer. Each CDR3 is given with its conserved first and last residue. Fields, in order: clone size, J gene, V gene, CDR3 protein. The size entry is marked missing in some rows and otherwise reads once, few, many or a size class.

clone size: .
J gene: TRBJ1-2
V gene: TRBV2
CDR3 protein: CASSERQVYGYTF

clone size: few
J gene: TRBJ2-7
V gene: TRBV18
CDR3 protein: CASSSGQGPYEQYF

clone size: .
J gene: TRBJ1-4
V gene: TRBV19
CDR3 protein: CASSMTGSNEKLFF

clone size: .
J gene: TRBJ1-1
V gene: TRBV7-9
CDR3 protein: CASSYRGNTEAFF

clone size: .
J gene: TRBJ1-3
V gene: TRBV27
CDR3 protein: CASREGALSGNTIYF

clone size: once
J gene: TRBJ1-4
V gene: TRBV27
CDR3 protein: CASSFRWTGLATNEKLFF

clone size: .
J gene: TRBJ1-2
V gene: TRBV27
CDR3 protein: CASSQLGGSANYGYTF

clone size: few
J gene: TRBJ2-3
V gene: TRBV30
CDR3 protein: CAWSQGGRRGDTQYF

clone size: .
J gene: TRBJ2-6
V gene: TRBV27
CDR3 protein: CASSSSSPGGANVLTF

clone size: .
J gene: TRBJ2-3
V gene: TRBV10-3
CDR3 protein: CAITGTGADTQYF

clone size: few
J gene: TRBJ1-5
V gene: TRBV2
CDR3 protein: CASNPRQPQHF

clone size: .
J gene: TRBJ1-1
V gene: TRBV11-3
CDR3 protein: CASSLGTANTEAFF

clone size: .
J gene: TRBJ2-2
V gene: TRBV2
CDR3 protein: CASSEGGTYTGELFF

clone size: .
J gene: TRBJ1-5
V gene: TRBV27
CDR3 protein: CASSRRGGNQPQHF

clone size: .
J gene: TRBJ1-1
V gene: TRBV7-8
CDR3 protein: CASSPGRGQSTEAFF

clone size: .
J gene: TRBJ1-5
V gene: TRBV19
CDR3 protein: CASNGQGINQPQHF

clone size: .
J gene: TRBJ2-1
V gene: TRBV7-3
CDR3 protein: CASSLTSGPYNEQFF

clone size: .
J gene: TRBJ2-1
V gene: TRBV15
CDR3 protein: CATSRTGLLNEQFF

clone size: .
J gene: TRBJ1-1
V gene: TRBV19
CDR3 protein: CASSIPGPSNTEAFF

clone size: few
J gene: TRBJ1-2
V gene: TRBV28
CDR3 protein: CASSLTHYGYTF

clone size: .
J gene: TRBJ2-1
V gene: TRBV7-9
CDR3 protein: CASSFGGAITDEQFF

clone size: .
J gene: TRBJ2-1
V gene: TRBV11-3
CDR3 protein: CASSPKWSNEQFF

clone size: .
J gene: TRBJ2-1
V gene: TRBV10-3
CDR3 protein: CAISETLAGESEQFF

clone size: .
J gene: TRBJ1-3
V gene: TRBV18
CDR3 protein: CASSSGESGNTIYF

clone size: .
J gene: TRBJ2-1
V gene: TRBV6-5
CDR3 protein: CASSPLAGVGNEQFF

clone size: .
J gene: TRBJ1-1
V gene: TRBV6-6
CDR3 protein: CASSGNTEAFF

clone size: few
J gene: TRBJ1-2
V gene: TRBV6-1
CDR3 protein: CASSARVGVSAYYGYTF

clone size: .
J gene: TRBJ2-1
V gene: TRBV5-1
CDR3 protein: CASTLGGNSYNEQFF

clone size: .
J gene: TRBJ2-3
V gene: TRBV4-1
CDR3 protein: CASSPRSGGTDTQYF

clone size: .
J gene: TRBJ2-7
V gene: TRBV29-1
CDR3 protein: CSGALVGGRGEKAF

clone size: .
J gene: TRBJ1-5
V gene: TRBV5-1
CDR3 protein: CASSFGGGQPQHF

clone size: large
J gene: TRBJ2-1
V gene: TRBV11-2
CDR3 protein: CASSIPQGAEQFF

clone size: .
J gene: TRBJ1-1
V gene: TRBV11-2
CDR3 protein: CASSYRDRGNTEAFF

clone size: .
J gene: TRBJ2-1
V gene: TRBV19
CDR3 protein: CASSLLSGGYNEQFF

clone size: .
J gene: TRBJ1-2
V gene: TRBV29-1
CDR3 protein: CSVQGGKGYTF

clone size: once
J gene: TRBJ2-1
V gene: TRBV6-4
CDR3 protein: CASSLAGGPFNEQFF

clone size: few
J gene: TRBJ2-3
V gene: TRBV4-3
CDR3 protein: CASSQGNSGSTDTQYF

clone size: .
J gene: TRBJ2-3
V gene: TRBV7-9
CDR3 protein: CASSLGRRQGTDTQYF

clone size: .
J gene: TRBJ2-3
V gene: TRBV29-1
CDR3 protein: CSVEVTSTDTQYF

clone size: once
J gene: TRBJ2-3
V gene: TRBV4-3
CDR3 protein: CASSQDLDTYASTDTQYF

clone size: .
J gene: TRBJ1-1
V gene: TRBV30
CDR3 protein: CAWEGLWTGLAFF

clone size: once
J gene: TRBJ2-5
V gene: TRBV5-1
CDR3 protein: CASSPGNRETQYF

clone size: .
J gene: TRBJ1-1
V gene: TRBV29-1
CDR3 protein: CSARHTYTEAFF

clone size: once
J gene: TRBJ1-5
V gene: TRBV28
CDR3 protein: CASSDPQGRDQPQHF

clone size: .
J gene: TRBJ2-1
V gene: TRBV19
CDR3 protein: CASSIDSFNEQFF

clone size: .
J gene: TRBJ2-7
V gene: TRBV20-1
CDR3 protein: CSAHLGYEQYF

clone size: .
J gene: TRBJ1-6
V gene: TRBV4-2
CDR3 protein: CASSQEPGSYNSPLHF